The text below deals with one T cell receptor beta chain. The target antigen is unknown. Time point: week 35, safety follow-up. One vaccine dose held 300 ug of mutant IDH1 20-mer peptide and came with topical imiquimod. Assay: immunoSEQ multiplex PCR; the TCRdb copy retains only in-frame clones and omits some. The sample holds about 56,000 clones, about 86% seen once. This entry is derived from a study of a mutant IDH1 vaccine in newly diagnosed glioma. The wider study: Patients were started on vaccination 4-6 weeks after radiotherapy alone, or with temozolomide cycles. Treated patients had a mean age of approximately 40 years and a roughly 60% male, around 38% female split. Study results and limitations: Vaccine-induced responses were seen in 93.3% of patients, spanning several MHC alleles.

V shed 4 bases and J shed 6 bases, with 16 bases lying between them. Germline values: CDR1 SGHTA, CDR2 FQGNSA. CDR3 length: 14 residues. This clonotype was obtained from a man aged 35-49 years with glioma. Here the sequenced sample was PBMCs, taken from a glioma patient whose treatment included an IDH1 peptide vaccine. The rearrangement uses TRBV7-2 and TRBJ2-7; the D gene is possibly TRBD1 (6 bases). This chain's CDR3 is CASSYRDTPGEQYF. The CDR3 bases are TGTGCCAGCAGCTACCGGGACACCCCAGGCGAGCAGTACTTC.